This TCR beta chain was observed in a study of cytomegalovirus exposure and HLA in healthy donors. Overall study results and limits: Available immune exposure information covered CMV serostatus only.

Donors likely had unrecorded immune exposures despite being nominally healthy when sampled. In the PCR, 60 Vbeta and 13 Jbeta primers were used. Sequenced by immunoSEQ multiplex PCR; TCRdb stores in-frame clones only, minus some. Of tens of thousands of clones listed, about 80% are singletons. In the case of this clone: Antigen: not known.

V was clipped by 3 bases and J by 2 bases, with 7 bases between them. The CDR3 totals 13 residues. Per germline, CDR1 ENHRY and CDR2 SYGVKD. Sequenced: PBMCs. The gene calls are TRBV10-3 and TRBJ1-1, with D unclear. The source is a man in his thirties or forties in good health and CMV-seronegative. In DNA, the CDR3 is TGTGCCATCAGTGAACAGATAAACACTGAAGCTTTCTTT. Its protein product is CAISEQINTEAFF.